Shown below are 5 T cell receptor beta chains from a single sample sequenced in a study of blood T cell repertoires in COVID-19. The table came from immunoSEQ multiplex PCR; TCRdb's copy has only in-frame clones and leaves some out. Here the sample spans about 36,000 clones, around 80% being singletons. The sequencing sample was made of peripheral blood. These receptors all come from a man aged 55-75 years with acute or convalescent COVID-19.

CDR3 DNA sequence: TGTGCCAGCTCTCAAGGACAGGGTAACACCGGGGAGCTGTTTTTT. Amino acid sequence: CASSQGQGNTGELFF. The genes are TRBV18 and TRBJ2-2; 8 nucleotides align to TRBD1. Germline CDR1 KGHSH, CDR2 LQKENI. Germline trimming cut 6 bases from V and 2 bases from J; bases unmatched to any gene: 5. The CDR3 is 15 amino acids.

The J gene is TRBJ1-3, the V gene TRBV11-3; maybe TRBD1 (5 bases). CDR1 and CDR2 (germline): SGHNT, YENEEA. The CDR3 totals 16 residues. V was pared by 5 bases and J by 4 bases, with 18 bases between. The CDR3 region is CASSPAGGITGNTIYF. In DNA form, the CDR3 reads TGTGCCAGCAGCCCGGCGGGGGGAATCACCGGAAACACCATATATTTT.

This clone was detected once. This chain uses TRBV6-2 or TRBV6-3 with TRBJ2-7; 7 nucleotides agree with TRBD1. The germline gives CDR1 MNHEY, CDR2 SVGEGT. Germline trimming cut 2 bases from V and 7 bases from J; bases unmatched to any gene: 11. This CDR3 is built from 15 residues. As DNA, the CDR3 is TGTGCCAGCAGTTACGGGCGGGCTACAGGGGCAGAGCAGTACTTC. Its translation: CASSYGRATGAEQYF.

In its sample, this clone was seen once. The chain links TRBV28 to TRBJ2-2, with TRBD1 as a possible D gene (6 bases). Germline V gene data show CDR1 as MDHEN and CDR2 as SYDVKM. Trimming left V 3 bases short and J 6 bases short, with 20 bases between. The CDR3 covers 17 residues. The CDR3: CASSLDPGALKAGELFF. The CDR3 DNA sequence: TGTGCCAGCAGTTTGGATCCAGGGGCGTTAAAGGCCGGGGAGCTGTTTTTT.

This chain connects TRBV7-8 to TRBJ2-3; D might be TRBD2 (5 bases). This CDR3 comprises 13 residues. Between the trimmed V and J ends, which lost 5 bases and 5 bases, there was a span of 11 bases. Germline loops: CDR1 SGHVS, CDR2 FQNEAQ. CDR3 sequence (DNA): TGTGCCAGCAGCCCGTGGGAGCGAGATACGCAGTATTTT. Its translation: CASSPWERDTQYF.